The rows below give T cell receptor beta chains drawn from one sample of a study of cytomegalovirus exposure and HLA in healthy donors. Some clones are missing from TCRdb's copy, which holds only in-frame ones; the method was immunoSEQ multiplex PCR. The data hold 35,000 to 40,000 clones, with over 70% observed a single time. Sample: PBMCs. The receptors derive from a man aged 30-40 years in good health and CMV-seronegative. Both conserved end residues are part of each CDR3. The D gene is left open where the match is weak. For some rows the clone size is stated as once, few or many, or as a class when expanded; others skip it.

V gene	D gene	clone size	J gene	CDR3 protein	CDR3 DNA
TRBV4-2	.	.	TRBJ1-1	CASSRGRGGENTEAFF	TGTGCCAGCAGCCGAGGTAGGGGCGGAGAAAACACTGAAGCTTTCTTT
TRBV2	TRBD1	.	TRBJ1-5	CASSSGGAGNQPQHF	TGTGCCAGCAGTTCAGGGGGAGCGGGCAATCAGCCCCAGCATTTT
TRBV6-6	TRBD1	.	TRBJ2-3	CASRSGQGPRDTQYF	TGTGCCAGCAGAAGCGGACAGGGACCGCGAGATACGCAGTATTTT
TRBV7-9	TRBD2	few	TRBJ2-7	CASSLSPLAGGLNEQYF	TGTGCCAGCAGCTTATCCCCCCTAGCGGGAGGGCTGAACGAGCAGTACTTC
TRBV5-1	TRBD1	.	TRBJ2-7	CASSRGTGDYEQYF	TGCGCCAGCAGCCGGGGGACAGGGGACTACGAGCAGTACTTC
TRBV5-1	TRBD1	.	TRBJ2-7	CASSLGGRTGGLDEQYF	TGCGCCAGCAGCTTGGGTGGCAGGACAGGGGGCCTCGACGAGCAGTACTTC
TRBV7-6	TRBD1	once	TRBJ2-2	CASSYTGGQAGELFF	TGTGCCAGCAGCTACACAGGGGGCCAGGCCGGGGAGCTGTTTTTT
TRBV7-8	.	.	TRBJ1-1	CASSLASGPNTEAFF	TGTGCCAGCAGCTTAGCGTCAGGCCCAAACACTGAAGCTTTCTTT
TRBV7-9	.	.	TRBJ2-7	CASSSEATYEQYF	TGTGCCAGCAGCTCAGAGGCCACCTACGAGCAGTACTTC
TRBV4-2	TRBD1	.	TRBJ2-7	CASSQEGTGYYEQYF	TGTGCCAGCAGCCAAGAGGGGACAGGATACTACGAGCAGTACTTC
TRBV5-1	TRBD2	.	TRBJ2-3	CASSLLRGGAADTQYF	TGCGCCAGCAGCTTGCTCCGCGGGGGGGCGGCAGATACGCAGTATTTT
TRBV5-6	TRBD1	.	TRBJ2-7	CASSLGPGGSVEQYF	TGTGCCAGCAGCTTGGGTCCAGGGGGCTCGGTCGAGCAGTACTTC
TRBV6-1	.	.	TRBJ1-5	CASSAYGRGEDQPQHF	TGTGCCAGCAGTGCGTATGGGCGTGGGGAGGATCAGCCCCAGCATTTT
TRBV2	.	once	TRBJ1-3	CASRPASFGNTIYF	TGTGCCAGCAGGCCCGCGAGTTTTGGAAACACCATATATTTT
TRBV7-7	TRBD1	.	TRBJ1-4	CASSSGGINEKLFF	TGTGCCAGCAGCTCAGGGGGGATTAATGAAAAACTGTTTTTT
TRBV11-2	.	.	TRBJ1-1	CASSPAGVGTEAFF	TGTGCCAGCAGCCCCGCAGGGGTGGGTACTGAAGCTTTCTTT
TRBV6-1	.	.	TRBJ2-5	CASSATREGETQYF	TGTGCCAGCAGCGCTACTAGGGAAGGGGAGACCCAGTACTTC
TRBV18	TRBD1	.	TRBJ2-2	CASSAPGTATGELFF	TGTGCCAGCTCAGCCCCTGGGACAGCCACCGGGGAGCTGTTTTTT
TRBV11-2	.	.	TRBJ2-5	CASSRGLAAETQYF	TGTGCCAGCAGCCGGGGGTTAGCGGCTGAGACCCAGTACTTC
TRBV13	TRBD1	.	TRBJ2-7	CASSYRDRAYEQYF	TGTGCCAGCAGCTACCGGGACAGGGCCTACGAGCAGTACTTC
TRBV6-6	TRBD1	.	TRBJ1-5	CASSKTGNNQPQHF	TGTGCCAGCAGTAAGACAGGGAACAATCAGCCCCAGCATTTT
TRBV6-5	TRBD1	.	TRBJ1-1	CASNPTGVTEAFF	TGTGCCAGCAATCCTACAGGGGTTACTGAAGCTTTCTTT
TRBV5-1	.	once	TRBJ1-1	CASTLAQGNTEAFF	TGCGCCAGCACCCTGGCGCAGGGGAACACTGAAGCTTTCTTT
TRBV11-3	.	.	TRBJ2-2	CASSPSRGGTGELFF	TGTGCCAGCAGCCCCTCCCGGGGTGGAACCGGGGAGCTGTTTTTT
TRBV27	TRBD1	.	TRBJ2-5	CASSLYSGTGGRKTQYF	TGTGCCAGCAGTTTATACTCCGGGACAGGAGGGAGGAAGACCCAGTACTTC
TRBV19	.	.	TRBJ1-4	CASSIGQGGEKLFF	TGTGCCAGTAGTATAGGCCAGGGCGGCGAAAAACTGTTTTTT
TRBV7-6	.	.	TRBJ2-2	CASSFWGRSDGELFF	TGTGCCAGCAGCTTTTGGGGCCGGTCGGACGGGGAGCTGTTTTTT